Sequencing of this TCR beta chain was carried out in a study of T cell repertoires in cytomegalovirus infection. In TCRdb, the reads were re-called with MiXCR into one record per CDR3 protein. Of roughly 500,000 distinct CDR3 sequences listed, 30% to 35% are singletons. The CDR3 length is 16 residues. The V gene's germline CDR1 is LGHNA and CDR2 YSLEER. With 0 bases removed from V and 8 bases from J, the gap between germline ends came to 16 bases. Concerning this clonotype: Antigen unknown.

Source: cultured PBMCs, taken from culture after CMV antigen stimulation. The chain is built from TRBV4-3 and TRBJ1-4; perhaps TRBD1 as D (5 bases). This receptor was identified in a human donor in good health (CMV status not recorded). Some clones in this sample may be carry-over from other donors' samples. In nucleotides, the CDR3 is TGCGCCAGCAGCCAAGATGCCCCAGGGATAGGGGAAAAACTGTTTTTT. Protein: CASSQDAPGIGEKLFF.